This TCR beta chain was identified in a study of shared clonotypes between healthy human individuals. Study-level information: Donor composition was a couple of women and three men, aged 18 to 49.

CD45RO-negative, CCR7-selected cells formed the naive CD8 fraction, which excluded terminally differentiated effector memory CD45RA+ cells. The CDR3 is 17 amino acids. CDR1 and CDR2 from the germline V gene are MGHRA and YSYEKL. Trimming took off 2 bases at V and 3 bases at J, with 20 bases between the two ends. Findings and caveats of the study: What naive subsets generally showed was a larger estimated richness than memory subsets showed.

Concerning this clone: Its target is not known.

Generated by immunoSEQ multiplex PCR, the TCRdb table keeps only in-frame clones and is missing some. Of around 2,100,000 clones listed, roughly 95% are singletons. This rearrangement joins TRBV4-1 to TRBJ2-7, with D possibly matching TRBD1 (6 bases). Sequencing was carried out using naive CD8+ T cells sorted from blood. The TCR originated in a man younger than 35 in good health. The CDR3 is CASSQINPPQGYYEQYF. The CDR3 nucleotides read TGCGCCAGCAGCCAAATAAACCCCCCTCAGGGGTACTACGAGCAGTACTTC.